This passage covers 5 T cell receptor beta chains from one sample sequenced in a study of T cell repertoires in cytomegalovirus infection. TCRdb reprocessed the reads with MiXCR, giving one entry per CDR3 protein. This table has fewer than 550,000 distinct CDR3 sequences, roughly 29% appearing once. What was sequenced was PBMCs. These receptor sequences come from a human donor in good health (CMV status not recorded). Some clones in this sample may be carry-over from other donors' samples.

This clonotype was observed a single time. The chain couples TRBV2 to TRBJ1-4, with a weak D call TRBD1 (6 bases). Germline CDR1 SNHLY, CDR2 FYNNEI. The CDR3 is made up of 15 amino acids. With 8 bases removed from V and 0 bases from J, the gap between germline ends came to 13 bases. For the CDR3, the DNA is TGTGCCAGCCACCCGACAGGAACAACTAATGAAAAACTGTTTTTT. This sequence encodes CASHPTGTTNEKLFF.

The CDR3 loop reads CSVDQYGGTNSYEQYF. The CDR3 nucleotides read TGCAGCGTTGACCAGTACGGAGGGACGAACTCCTACGAGCAGTACTTC. This rearrangement joins TRBV29-1 to TRBJ2-7; a possible D gene is TRBD2 (6 bases). CDR1 SQVTM and CDR2 ANQGSEA come from the germline V gene. The ends were cut back, 3 bases at V and 0 bases at J, with 18 bases in the middle. The CDR3 has 16 amino acids.

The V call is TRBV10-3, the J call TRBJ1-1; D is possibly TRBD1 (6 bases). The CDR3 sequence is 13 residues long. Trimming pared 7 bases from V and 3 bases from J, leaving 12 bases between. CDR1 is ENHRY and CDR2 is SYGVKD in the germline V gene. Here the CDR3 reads CAINDRMYTEAFF. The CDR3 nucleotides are TGTGCCATCAACGACAGGATGTACACTGAAGCTTTCTTT.

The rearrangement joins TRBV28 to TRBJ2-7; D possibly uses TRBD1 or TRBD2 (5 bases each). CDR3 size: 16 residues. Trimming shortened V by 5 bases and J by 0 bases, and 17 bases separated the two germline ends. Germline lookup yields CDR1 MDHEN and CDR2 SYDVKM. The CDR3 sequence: CASSGGTSQSSYEQYF. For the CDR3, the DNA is TGTGCCAGCAGTGGGGGAACTAGTCAAAGCTCCTACGAGCAGTACTTC. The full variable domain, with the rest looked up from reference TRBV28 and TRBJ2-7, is DVKVTQSSRYLVKRTGEKVFLECVQDMDHENMFWYRQDPGLGLRLIYFSYDVKMKEKGDIPEGYSVSREKKERFSLILESASTNQTSMYLCASSGGTSQSSYEQYFGPGTRLTVT.

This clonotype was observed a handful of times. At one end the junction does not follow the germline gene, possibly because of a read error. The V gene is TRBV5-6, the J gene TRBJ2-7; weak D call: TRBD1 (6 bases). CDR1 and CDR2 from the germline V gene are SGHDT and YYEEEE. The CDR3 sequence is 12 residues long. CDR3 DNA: TGTGCCAGCAGCCATGGACAGCGGATTATTTTCTTC. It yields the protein CASSHGQRIIFF.